The 9 T cell receptor beta chains presented below share a single source sample, sequenced in a study of T cell repertoires in cytomegalovirus infection. TCRdb re-derived calls from the reads in MiXCR, one entry per CDR3 protein. The sample consists of fewer than 850,000 distinct CDR3 sequences, about 27% of them appearing once. These receptors have no identified antigens. Sample: cultured CD8+ T cells from PBMCs, taken from culture after CMV antigen stimulation. The receptor source for this set is a human donor in good health (CMV status not recorded). Some clones in this sample may be carry-over from other donors' samples.

This chain joins TRBV24-1 and TRBJ2-5, with TRBD2 identical over 7 bases. The V segment lost 2 bases and the J segment 5 bases; nucleotides outside the gene matches: 16. CDR1 and CDR2 (germline): KGHDR, SFDVKD. The CDR3 has 18 residues. CDR3 sequence reads: CATSDSSETGLVRETQYF. In nucleotides, the CDR3 is TGTGCCACCAGTGATTCATCTGAAACCGGACTAGTAAGGGAGACCCAGTACTTC.

The rearrangement uses TRBV15 and TRBJ2-5; TRBD1 matches at 8 bases. Trimming took 5 bases from V and 2 from J; bases not matched to a gene: 1. This CDR3 has 13 residues. Germline CDR1 reads LNHNV; CDR2 reads YYDKDF (reference sequence). Here the CDR3 reads CATSGDRQETQYF. The CDR3 DNA reads TGTGCCACCAGCGGGGACAGGCAAGAGACCCAGTACTTC.

This rearrangement joins TRBV7-3 to TRBJ2-7; D remains ambiguous. The V and J ends lost 2 bases and 2 bases respectively, with 13 bases between them. This CDR3 is 15 amino acids long. CDR1 and CDR2 from the germline V gene are SGHTA and FQGTGA. CDR3 nucleotides: TGTGCCAGCAGCTTAGTCGAGACTGGGACCTACGAGCAGTACTTC. Protein product: CASSLVETGTYEQYF.

This clonotype came up a few times. This chain links TRBV10-3 with TRBJ1-2, with TRBD1 matching 12 bases. V trimming: 7 bases; J trimming: 8 bases; junction bases outside the gene matches: 11. Germline V gene data show CDR1 as ENHRY and CDR2 as SYGVKD. This CDR3 spans 15 amino acids. CDR3 sequence (DNA): TGTGCCATCAACCCCGGGGACAGGGGGCTTCAGGGCTACACCTTC. It yields the protein CAINPGDRGLQGYTF.

This clonotype appeared a few times. CDR3 in DNA: TGCGCCAGCAGCCAAGTACAGGGGGATGAGCAGTTCTTC. Translation: CASSQVQGDEQFF. This chain joins TRBV4-1 and TRBJ2-1; 8 nucleotides line up with TRBD1. CDR3 length equals 13 residues. Germline V gene lookup returns CDR1 MGHRA and CDR2 YSYEKL. J was trimmed by 8 bases and V by 1 base; bases with no gene match: 1.

V and J are TRBV6-2 or TRBV6-3 and TRBJ1-5, with D unclear. Trimming shortened V by 6 bases and J by 5 bases, and 8 bases separated the two germline ends. Germline CDR1 MNHEY, CDR2 SVGEGT. This CDR3 comprises 12 residues. CDR3 bases: TGTGCCAGCAGATTACAATATCAGCCCCAGCATTTT. Translation gives CASRLQYQPQHF.

The chain links TRBV27 to TRBJ1-1; 10 nucleotides agree with TRBD1. CDR1 is MNHEY and CDR2 is SMNVEV in the germline V gene (reference sequence). Germline trimming cut 4 bases from V and 2 bases from J; bases unmatched to any gene: 10. There are 17 residues in the CDR3. CDR3 bases: TGTGCCAGCAGTTCCAGTGACAGGGGGCGCCTCAACACTGAAGCTTTCTTT. Protein sequence: CASSSSDRGRLNTEAFF.

This clonotype was recorded at least ten times. The chain couples TRBV5-1 to TRBJ1-1; D unclear. The CDR3 sequence is 14 residues long. V lost 3 bases and J 1 base, leaving 10 bases between the germline ends. Germline CDR1 SGHRS, CDR2 YFSETQ. CDR3 bases: TGCGCCAGCAGCTCTGACGGTCGGAACACTGAAGCTTTCTTT. Translating gives CASSSDGRNTEAFF.

This clonotype was seen a handful of times. The rearrangement joins TRBV4-3 to TRBJ2-3; 9 bases line up with TRBD2. Germline lookup yields CDR1 LGHNA and CDR2 YSLEER. This CDR3 is 16 amino acids long. V lost 1 base, J lost 2 bases, and 4 bases stayed unmatched. The chain's CDR3 is CASSQGAGGSTDTQYF. The CDR3 region has the DNA TGCGCCAGCAGCCAAGGAGCGGGGGGCTCCACAGATACGCAGTATTTT.